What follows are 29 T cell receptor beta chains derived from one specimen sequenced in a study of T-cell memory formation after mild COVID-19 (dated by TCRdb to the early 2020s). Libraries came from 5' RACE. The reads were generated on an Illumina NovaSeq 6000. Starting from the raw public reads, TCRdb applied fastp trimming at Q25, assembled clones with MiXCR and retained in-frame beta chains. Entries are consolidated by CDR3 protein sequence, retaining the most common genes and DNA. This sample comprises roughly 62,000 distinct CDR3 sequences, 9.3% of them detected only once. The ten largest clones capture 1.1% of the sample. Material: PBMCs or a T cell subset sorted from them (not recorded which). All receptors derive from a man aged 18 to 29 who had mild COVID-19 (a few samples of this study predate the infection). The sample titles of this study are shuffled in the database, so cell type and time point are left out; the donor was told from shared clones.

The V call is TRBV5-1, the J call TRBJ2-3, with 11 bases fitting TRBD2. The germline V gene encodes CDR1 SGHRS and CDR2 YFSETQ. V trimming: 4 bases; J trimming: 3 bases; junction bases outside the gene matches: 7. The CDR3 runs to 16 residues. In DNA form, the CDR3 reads TGCGCCAGCAGCCGAGTAACTAGCGGGGGTACAGATACGCAGTATTTT. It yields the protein CASSRVTSGGTDTQYF.

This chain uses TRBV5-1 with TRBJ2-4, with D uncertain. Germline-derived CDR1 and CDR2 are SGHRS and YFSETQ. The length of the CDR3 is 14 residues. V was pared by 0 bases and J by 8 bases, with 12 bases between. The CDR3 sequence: CASSLGVPEDIQYF. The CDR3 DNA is TGCGCCAGCAGCTTGGGGGTGCCTGAGGACATTCAGTACTTC.

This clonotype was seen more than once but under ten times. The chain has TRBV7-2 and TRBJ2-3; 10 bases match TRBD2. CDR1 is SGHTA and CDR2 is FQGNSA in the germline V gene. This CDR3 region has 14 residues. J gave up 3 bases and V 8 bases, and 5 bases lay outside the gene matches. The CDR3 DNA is TGTGCCAGCCCAGCGGGGGGGCGTACAGATACGCAGTATTTT. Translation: CASPAGGRTDTQYF.

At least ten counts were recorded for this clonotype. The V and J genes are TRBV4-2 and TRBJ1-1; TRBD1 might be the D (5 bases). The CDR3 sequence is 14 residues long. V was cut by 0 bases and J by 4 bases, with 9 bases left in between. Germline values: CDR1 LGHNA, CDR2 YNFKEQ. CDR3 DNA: TGTGCCAGCAGCCAAGATCATGGGGGCACTGAAGCTTTCTTT. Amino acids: CASSQDHGGTEAFF.

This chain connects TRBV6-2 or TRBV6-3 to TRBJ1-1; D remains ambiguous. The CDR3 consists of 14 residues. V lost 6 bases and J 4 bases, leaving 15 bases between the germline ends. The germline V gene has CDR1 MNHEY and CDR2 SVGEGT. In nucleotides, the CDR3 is TGTGCCAGCAGACCTGATGGGTTCACCACTGAAGCTTTCTTT. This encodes CASRPDGFTTEAFF.

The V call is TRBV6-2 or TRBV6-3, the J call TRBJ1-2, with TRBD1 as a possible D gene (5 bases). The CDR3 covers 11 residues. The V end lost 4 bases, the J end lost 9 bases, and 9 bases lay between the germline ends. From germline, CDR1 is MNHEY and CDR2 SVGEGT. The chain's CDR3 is CASSSTVRYTF. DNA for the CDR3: TGTGCCAGCAGTTCGACAGTACGCTACACCTTC.

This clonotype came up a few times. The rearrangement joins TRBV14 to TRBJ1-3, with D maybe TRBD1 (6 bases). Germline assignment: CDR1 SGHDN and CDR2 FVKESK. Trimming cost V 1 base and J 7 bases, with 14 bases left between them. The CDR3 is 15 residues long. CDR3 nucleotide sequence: TGTGCCAGCAGCCAAGTTTTGGGGGCTACGAACACCATATATTTT. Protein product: CASSQVLGATNTIYF. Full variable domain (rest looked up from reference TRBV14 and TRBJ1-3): EAGVTQFPSHSVIEKGQTVTLRCDPISGHDNLYWYRRVMGKEIKFLLHFVKESKQDESGMPNNRFLAERTGGTYSTLKVQPAELEDSGVYFCASSQVLGATNTIYFGEGSWLTVV.

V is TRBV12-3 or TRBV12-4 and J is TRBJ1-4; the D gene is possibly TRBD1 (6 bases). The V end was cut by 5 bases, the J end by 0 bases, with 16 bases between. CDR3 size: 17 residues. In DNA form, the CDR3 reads TGTGCCAGCAGTACCGGGGGGCCCGCAGCAACTAATGAAAAACTGTTTTTT. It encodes CASSTGGPAATNEKLFF.

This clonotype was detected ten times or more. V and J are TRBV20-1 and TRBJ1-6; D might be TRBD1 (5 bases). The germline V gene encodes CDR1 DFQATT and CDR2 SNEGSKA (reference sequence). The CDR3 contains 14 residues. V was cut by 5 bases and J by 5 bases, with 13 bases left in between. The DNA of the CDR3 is TGCAGTGCTCTGACAGACCTTAATAATTCACCCCTCCACTTT. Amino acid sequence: CSALTDLNNSPLHF.

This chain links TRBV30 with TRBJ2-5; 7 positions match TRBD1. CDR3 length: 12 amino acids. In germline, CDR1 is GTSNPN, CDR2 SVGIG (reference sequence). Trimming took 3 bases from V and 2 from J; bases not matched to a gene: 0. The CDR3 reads CAWRTGQETQYF. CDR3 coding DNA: TGTGCCTGGAGGACAGGGCAAGAGACCCAGTACTTC. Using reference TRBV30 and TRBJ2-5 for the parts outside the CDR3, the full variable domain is SQTIHQWPATLVQPVGSPLSLECTVEGTSNPNLYWYRQAAGRGLQLLFYSVGIGQISSEVPQNLSASRPQDRQFILSSKKLLLSDSGFYLCAWRTGQETQYFGPGTRLLVL.

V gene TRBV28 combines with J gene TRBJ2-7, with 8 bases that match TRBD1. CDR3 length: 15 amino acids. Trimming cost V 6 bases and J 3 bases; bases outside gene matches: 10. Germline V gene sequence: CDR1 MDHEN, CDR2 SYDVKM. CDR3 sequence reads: CASSQTGTGHYEQYV. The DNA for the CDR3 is TGTGCCAGCAGCCAAACCGGGACAGGACACTACGAGCAGTACGTC.

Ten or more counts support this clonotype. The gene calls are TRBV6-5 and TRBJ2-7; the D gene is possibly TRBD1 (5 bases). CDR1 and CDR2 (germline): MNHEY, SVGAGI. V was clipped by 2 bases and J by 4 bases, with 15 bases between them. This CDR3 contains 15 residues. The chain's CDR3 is CASSYQGEIGYEQYF. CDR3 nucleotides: TGTGCCAGCAGTTACCAGGGTGAGATAGGATACGAGCAGTACTTC.

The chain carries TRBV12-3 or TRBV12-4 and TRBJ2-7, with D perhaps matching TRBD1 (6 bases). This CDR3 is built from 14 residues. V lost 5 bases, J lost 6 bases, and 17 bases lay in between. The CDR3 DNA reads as TGTGCCAGCAGTCCCACAGGGTACCTCCCCGAGCAGTACTTC. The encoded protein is CASSPTGYLPEQYF.

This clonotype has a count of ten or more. The CDR3 region is CASSQDSGTWNLYGYTF. The CDR3 bases are TGCGCCAGCAGCCAAGATTCGGGGACGTGGAATCTCTATGGCTACACCTTC. The J gene is TRBJ1-2, the V gene TRBV4-1; TRBD1 might be the D (5 bases). Germline V gene lookup returns CDR1 MGHRA and CDR2 YSYEKL. Trimming cost V 0 bases and J 4 bases, with 18 bases left between them. The CDR3 loop spans 17 amino acids.

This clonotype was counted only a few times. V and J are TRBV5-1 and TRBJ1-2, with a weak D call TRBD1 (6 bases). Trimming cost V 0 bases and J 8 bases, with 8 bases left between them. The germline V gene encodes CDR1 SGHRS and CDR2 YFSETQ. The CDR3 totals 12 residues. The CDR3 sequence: CASSLEGGGYTF. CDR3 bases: TGCGCCAGCAGCTTGGAGGGGGGCGGCTACACCTTC.

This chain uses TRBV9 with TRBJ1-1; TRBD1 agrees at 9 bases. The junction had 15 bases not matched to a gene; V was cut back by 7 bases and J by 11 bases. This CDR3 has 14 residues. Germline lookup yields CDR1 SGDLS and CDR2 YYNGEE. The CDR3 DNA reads TGTGCCAGCGCCCAGACTCCGGGACAGGGACCTGCTTTCTTT. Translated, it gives CASAQTPGQGPAFF. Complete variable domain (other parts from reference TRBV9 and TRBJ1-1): DSGVTQTPKHLITATGQRVTLRCSPRSGDLSVYWYQQSLDQGLQFLIQYYNGEERAKGNILERFSAQQFPDLHSELNLSSLELGDSALYFCASAQTPGQGPAFFGQGTRLTVV.

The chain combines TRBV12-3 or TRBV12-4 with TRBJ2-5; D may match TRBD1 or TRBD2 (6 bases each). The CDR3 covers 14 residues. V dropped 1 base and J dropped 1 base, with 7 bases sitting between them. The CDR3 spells CASSLGGAQETQYF. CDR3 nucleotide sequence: TGTGCCAGCAGTTTAGGGGGGGCCCAAGAGACCCAGTACTTC.

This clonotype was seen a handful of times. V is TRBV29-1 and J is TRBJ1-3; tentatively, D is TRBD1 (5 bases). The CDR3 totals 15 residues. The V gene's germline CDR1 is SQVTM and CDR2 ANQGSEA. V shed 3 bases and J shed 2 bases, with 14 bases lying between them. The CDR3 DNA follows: TGCAGCGTTGACCAGGGCAGGATCACTGGAAACACCATATATTTT. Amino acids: CSVDQGRITGNTIYF.

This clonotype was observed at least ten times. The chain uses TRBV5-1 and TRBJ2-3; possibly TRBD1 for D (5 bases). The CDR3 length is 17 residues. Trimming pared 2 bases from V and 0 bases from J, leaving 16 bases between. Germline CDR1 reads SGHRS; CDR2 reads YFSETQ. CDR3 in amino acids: CASSFSLTATSTDTQYF. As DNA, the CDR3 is TGCGCCAGCAGCTTTTCCCTGACAGCTACTAGCACAGATACGCAGTATTTT.

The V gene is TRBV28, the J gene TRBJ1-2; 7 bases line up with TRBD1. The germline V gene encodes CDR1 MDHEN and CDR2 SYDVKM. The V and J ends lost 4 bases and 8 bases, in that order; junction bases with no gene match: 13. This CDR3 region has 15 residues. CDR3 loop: CASSSTPTGAGGYTF. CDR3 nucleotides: TGTGCCAGCAGTTCGACCCCAACAGGGGCCGGCGGCTACACCTTC.

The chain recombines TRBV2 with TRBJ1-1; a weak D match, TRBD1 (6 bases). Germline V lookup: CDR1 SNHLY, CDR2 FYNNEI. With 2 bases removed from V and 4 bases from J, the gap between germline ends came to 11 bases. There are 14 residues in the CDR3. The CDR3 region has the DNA TGTGCCAGCAGTGAACAAGGGGGAAGCACTGAAGCTTTCTTT. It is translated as CASSEQGGSTEAFF.

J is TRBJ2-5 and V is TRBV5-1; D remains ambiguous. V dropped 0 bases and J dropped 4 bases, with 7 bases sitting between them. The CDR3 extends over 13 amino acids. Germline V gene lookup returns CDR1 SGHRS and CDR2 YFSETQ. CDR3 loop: CASSLERPETQYF. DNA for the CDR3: TGCGCCAGCAGCTTGGAACGACCAGAGACCCAGTACTTC.

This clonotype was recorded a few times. Written as DNA, the CDR3 is TGTGCCAGCAGCGTAGGGACGGGCACTGAAGCTTTCTTT. The encoded protein is CASSVGTGTEAFF. The chain joins TRBV9 to TRBJ1-1; D uncertain. V was clipped by 0 bases and J by 4 bases, with 7 bases between them. This CDR3 has 13 amino acids. Germline V gene sequence: CDR1 SGDLS, CDR2 YYNGEE.

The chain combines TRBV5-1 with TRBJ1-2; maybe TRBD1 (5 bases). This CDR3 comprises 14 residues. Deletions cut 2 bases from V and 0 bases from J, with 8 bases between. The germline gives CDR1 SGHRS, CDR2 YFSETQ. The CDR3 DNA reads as TGCGCCAGCAGCTTCGGGGGGACTAACTATGGCTACACCTTC. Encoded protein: CASSFGGTNYGYTF.

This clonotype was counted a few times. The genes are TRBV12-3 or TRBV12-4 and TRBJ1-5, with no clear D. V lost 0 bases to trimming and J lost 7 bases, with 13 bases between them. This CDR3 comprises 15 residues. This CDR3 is CASSLAIAGRQPQHF. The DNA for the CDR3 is TGTGCCAGCAGTTTAGCTATTGCGGGCCGGCAGCCCCAGCATTTT.

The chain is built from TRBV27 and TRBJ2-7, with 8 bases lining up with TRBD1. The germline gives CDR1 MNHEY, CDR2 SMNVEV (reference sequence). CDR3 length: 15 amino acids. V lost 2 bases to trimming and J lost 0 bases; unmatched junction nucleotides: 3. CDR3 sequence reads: CASSLRQGSSYEQYV. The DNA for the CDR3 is TGTGCCAGCAGTTTACGACAGGGGAGCTCCTACGAGCAGTACGTC.

The CDR3 reads CASSKVEGTYSNQPQHF. CDR3 DNA: TGTGCCAGCAGCAAGGTGGAGGGGACTTATAGCAATCAGCCCCAGCATTTT. This rearrangement joins TRBV7-8 to TRBJ1-5; tentative D call: TRBD1 (5 bases). This CDR3 has 17 amino acids. Germline V gene data show CDR1 as SGHVS and CDR2 as FQNEAQ. Trimming shortened V by 5 bases and J by 0 bases, and 17 bases separated the two germline ends.

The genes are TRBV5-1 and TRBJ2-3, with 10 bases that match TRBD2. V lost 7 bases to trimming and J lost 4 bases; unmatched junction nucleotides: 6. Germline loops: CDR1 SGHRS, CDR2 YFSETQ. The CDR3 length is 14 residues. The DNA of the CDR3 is TGCGCCAGCCGGCCGGGACTAGCGTCAGATACGCAGTATTTT. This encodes CASRPGLASDTQYF.

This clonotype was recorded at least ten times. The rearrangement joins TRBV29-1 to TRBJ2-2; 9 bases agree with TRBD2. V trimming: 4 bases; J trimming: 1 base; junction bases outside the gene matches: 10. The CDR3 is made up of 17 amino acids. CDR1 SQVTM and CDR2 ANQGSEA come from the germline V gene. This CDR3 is CSVGIASGVGNTGELFF. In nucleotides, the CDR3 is TGCAGCGTTGGAATCGCTAGCGGGGTCGGGAACACCGGGGAGCTGTTTTTT.